Listed below are T cell receptor beta chains from one sample, sequenced in a study of blood T cells in healthy people across ages. TCRdb ran MiXCR on the 5' RACE reads and lists one entry per CDR3 protein. The top ten hold around 24% of the sample, which has roughly 730,000 distinct CDR3 sequences, around three fifths seen once. The sample comprised blood. The receptor set was obtained from a man aged 40-50 years in good health. Both conserved end residues are part of each CDR3. The order of the fields is D gene, J gene, V gene, clone size, CDR3 DNA, CDR3 protein. The D gene is left open where the match is weak. Clone size is stated in some rows and not others, as once, few, many or a class when expanded.

d_gene: -; j_gene: TRBJ1-1; v_gene: TRBV5-1; abundance: -; CDR3nt: TGCGCCAGCGCCTGGGGACACCTGAACACTGAAGCTTTCTTT; CDR3aa: CASAWGHLNTEAFF
d_gene: -; j_gene: TRBJ2-3; v_gene: TRBV9; abundance: -; CDR3nt: TGTGCCAGCAGCGTTGGTAGCAGCGCAGATACGCAGTATTTT; CDR3aa: CASSVGSSADTQYF
d_gene: -; j_gene: TRBJ2-5; v_gene: TRBV5-1; abundance: -; CDR3nt: TGCGCCAGCAGCATAAACAGGGAACGGGAGACCCAGTACTTC; CDR3aa: CASSINRERETQYF
d_gene: TRBD1; j_gene: TRBJ1-1; v_gene: TRBV20-1; abundance: once; CDR3nt: TGCAGTGCTAACCCTGACAGGGTCTCTGAAGCTTTCTTT; CDR3aa: CSANPDRVSEAFF
d_gene: -; j_gene: TRBJ2-3; v_gene: TRBV20-1; abundance: -; CDR3nt: TGCAGTGCTAGAGATCTCTGGGGTGGGACAGATACGCAGTATTTT; CDR3aa: CSARDLWGGTDTQYF
d_gene: TRBD2; j_gene: TRBJ2-1; v_gene: TRBV18; abundance: -; CDR3nt: TGTGCCAGCTCACCAGTGAAACTAGCGGGGACCCACATCCACAATGAGCAGTTCTTC; CDR3aa: CASSPVKLAGTHIHNEQFF
d_gene: -; j_gene: TRBJ2-1; v_gene: TRBV11-3; abundance: -; CDR3nt: TGTGCCAGCAGCCCCGGGAGTATCAGGGATGAGCAGTTCTTC; CDR3aa: CASSPGSIRDEQFF
d_gene: TRBD1; j_gene: TRBJ1-1; v_gene: TRBV6-5; abundance: once; CDR3nt: TGTGCCAGCAGCCTCAGGGGGCCCATGAACACTGAAGCTTTCTTT; CDR3aa: CASSLRGPMNTEAFF
d_gene: TRBD1; j_gene: TRBJ1-1; v_gene: TRBV20-1; abundance: -; CDR3nt: TGCAGTGCTGGGACAGGACGTTTGAACACTGAAGCTTTCTTT; CDR3aa: CSAGTGRLNTEAFF
d_gene: -; j_gene: TRBJ2-5; v_gene: TRBV7-2; abundance: -; CDR3nt: TGTGCCAGCAGCTTAGGAGTAGGACGGCAGACAGAGACCCAGTACTTC; CDR3aa: CASSLGVGRQTETQYF
d_gene: TRBD2; j_gene: TRBJ2-5; v_gene: TRBV20-1; abundance: few; CDR3nt: TGCAGTGCTACGGTAGCGGGGCAACAAGAGACCCAGTACTTC; CDR3aa: CSATVAGQQETQYF
d_gene: -; j_gene: TRBJ2-1; v_gene: TRBV20-1; abundance: many; CDR3nt: TGCAGTAGCGGTAACAATGAGCAGTTCTTC; CDR3aa: CSSGNNEQFF
d_gene: TRBD1; j_gene: TRBJ1-2; v_gene: TRBV18; abundance: -; CDR3nt: TGTGCCAGCGCCGAATACAGGGGGGAGCTTTATGGCTACACCTTC; CDR3aa: CASAEYRGELYGYTF
d_gene: -; j_gene: TRBJ1-4; v_gene: TRBV20-1; abundance: once; CDR3nt: TGCAGTGCCACATCGGGCCCCACTAATGAAAAACTGTTTTTT; CDR3aa: CSATSGPTNEKLFF
d_gene: -; j_gene: TRBJ2-4; v_gene: TRBV27; abundance: few; CDR3nt: TGTGCCAGCAGTGTTTCCCTAGCGAAGAACATTCAGTACTTC; CDR3aa: CASSVSLAKNIQYF
d_gene: TRBD2; j_gene: TRBJ2-7; v_gene: TRBV7-2; abundance: -; CDR3nt: TGTGCCAGCAGCCCCGGGGGGGGGCATGAGCAGTACTTC; CDR3aa: CASSPGGGHEQYF
d_gene: -; j_gene: TRBJ1-2; v_gene: TRBV2; abundance: few; CDR3nt: TGTGCCAGCGGCCCAGACAGTGGCGGCTACACCTTC; CDR3aa: CASGPDSGGYTF
d_gene: -; j_gene: TRBJ1-1; v_gene: TRBV5-5; abundance: few; CDR3nt: TGTGCCAGCAGCGAACCGACAGAGAACACTGAAGCTTTCTTT; CDR3aa: CASSEPTENTEAFF
d_gene: -; j_gene: TRBJ2-3; v_gene: TRBV12-5; abundance: -; CDR3nt: TGTGCTAGTGGCCGGCGGGACACCTACGATACGCAGTATTTT; CDR3aa: CASGRRDTYDTQYF
d_gene: -; j_gene: TRBJ2-1; v_gene: TRBV7-3; abundance: -; CDR3nt: TGTGCCAGCAGCCCCCAAAAAGGGGACTACAATGAGCAGTTCTTC; CDR3aa: CASSPQKGDYNEQFF
d_gene: TRBD1; j_gene: TRBJ2-4; v_gene: TRBV6-2/TRBV6-3; abundance: few; CDR3nt: TGTGCCAGCAGTCCCGGGACAGGGAGGAACATTCAGTACTTC; CDR3aa: CASSPGTGRNIQYF
d_gene: TRBD2; j_gene: TRBJ2-7; v_gene: TRBV20-1; abundance: -; CDR3nt: TGCAGTGCTAGTCGTCTAGCGGGAGTATCCTACGAGCAGTACTTC; CDR3aa: CSASRLAGVSYEQYF
d_gene: TRBD2; j_gene: TRBJ2-3; v_gene: TRBV28; abundance: -; CDR3nt: TGTGCCAGCAGTACCTCGACTAGCGGGGGGGCGGTCGTTCTTTTCACAGATACGCAGTATTTT; CDR3aa: CASSTSTSGGAVVLFTDTQYF
d_gene: TRBD1; j_gene: TRBJ1-2; v_gene: TRBV6-1; abundance: -; CDR3nt: TGTGCCCTGTCAATCGGACAGGTCGGCTACACCTTC; CDR3aa: CALSIGQVGYTF
d_gene: -; j_gene: TRBJ2-6; v_gene: TRBV5-1; abundance: -; CDR3nt: TGCGCCAGCAGCTGGCAGAACTCTGGGGCCAACGTCCTGACTTTC; CDR3aa: CASSWQNSGANVLTF
d_gene: TRBD2; j_gene: TRBJ2-1; v_gene: TRBV12-3/TRBV12-4; abundance: once; CDR3nt: TGTGCCAGCATAAGACTAGCGTCTAGCTCCGCGGCCTACAATGAGCAGTTCTTC; CDR3aa: CASIRLASSSAAYNEQFF
d_gene: TRBD1; j_gene: TRBJ1-2; v_gene: TRBV5-1; abundance: few; CDR3nt: TGCGCCAGCAGCTTGGCCGAAGTACAGGGGAATGGCTACACCTTC; CDR3aa: CASSLAEVQGNGYTF
d_gene: -; j_gene: TRBJ1-5; v_gene: TRBV27; abundance: few; CDR3nt: TGTGCCAGCAGTCGACCGGGCGGCGATCAGCCCCAGCATTTT; CDR3aa: CASSRPGGDQPQHF
d_gene: -; j_gene: TRBJ1-2; v_gene: TRBV7-2; abundance: -; CDR3nt: TGTGCCAGCAGCTTAGCCGTGCACTCTAACTATGGCTACACCTTC; CDR3aa: CASSLAVHSNYGYTF
d_gene: -; j_gene: TRBJ1-1; v_gene: TRBV5-1; abundance: -; CDR3nt: TGCGCCAGCAGCTTAAACAAAAACACTGAAGCTTTCTTT; CDR3aa: CASSLNKNTEAFF
d_gene: -; j_gene: TRBJ1-2; v_gene: TRBV24-1; abundance: few; CDR3nt: TGTGCCACCAGTGATTCGGGTGGCTACACCTTC; CDR3aa: CATSDSGGYTF
d_gene: -; j_gene: TRBJ1-2; v_gene: TRBV6-1; abundance: -; CDR3nt: TGTGCCACCGAGGACGCTCGGAACTATGGCTACACCTTC; CDR3aa: CATEDARNYGYTF
d_gene: -; j_gene: TRBJ2-4; v_gene: TRBV20-1; abundance: -; CDR3nt: TGCAGTGCTAGCCTGCTAGCCAAAAACATTCAGTACTTC; CDR3aa: CSASLLAKNIQYF
d_gene: -; j_gene: TRBJ2-5; v_gene: TRBV28; abundance: few; CDR3nt: TGTGCCAGCAGCTCCCACACAATATCCCCTCCCGAGACCCAGTACTTC; CDR3aa: CASSSHTISPPETQYF
d_gene: -; j_gene: TRBJ2-3; v_gene: TRBV28; abundance: once; CDR3nt: TGTGCCAGCAGTCTACTAGTAGATTCGCAGTATTTT; CDR3aa: CASSLLVDSQYF
d_gene: TRBD2; j_gene: TRBJ2-3; v_gene: TRBV6-5; abundance: once; CDR3nt: TGTGCCAGCAGTATTGCGGGGGGGCAATTCACAGATACGCAGTATTTT; CDR3aa: CASSIAGGQFTDTQYF
d_gene: TRBD1; j_gene: TRBJ2-6; v_gene: TRBV12-3/TRBV12-4; abundance: few; CDR3nt: TGTGCCAGCAGTGGGACAGGGGGAAGGGCCAACGTCCTGACTTTC; CDR3aa: CASSGTGGRANVLTF
d_gene: TRBD2; j_gene: TRBJ2-1; v_gene: TRBV7-2; abundance: -; CDR3nt: TGTGCCAGCAGCTTAGTATCAGCGGGGGGGCTCTACAATGAGCAGTTCTTC; CDR3aa: CASSLVSAGGLYNEQFF
d_gene: -; j_gene: TRBJ2-2; v_gene: TRBV20-1; abundance: -; CDR3nt: TGCAGTGCTAGAGACAGGGAGTCGGGCACCGGGGAGCTGTTTTTT; CDR3aa: CSARDRESGTGELFF
d_gene: -; j_gene: TRBJ1-1; v_gene: TRBV6-6; abundance: -; CDR3nt: TGTGCCAGCAGTATTTCTGGGGGCATCCTGAACACTGAAGCTTTCTTT; CDR3aa: CASSISGGILNTEAFF
d_gene: -; j_gene: TRBJ2-5; v_gene: TRBV7-2; abundance: once; CDR3nt: TGTGTCAGCAGCCCCGTCGTGGGGAAGGAGACCCAGTACTTC; CDR3aa: CVSSPVVGKETQYF
d_gene: -; j_gene: TRBJ1-2; v_gene: TRBV7-9; abundance: -; CDR3nt: TGTGCCAGCAGCTTAGATTACGGCTGCACCTTC; CDR3aa: CASSLDYGCTF
d_gene: TRBD1; j_gene: TRBJ1-1; v_gene: TRBV2; abundance: -; CDR3nt: TGTGCCAGCGGAATCGACAGGGTGGCTGAAGCTTTCTTT; CDR3aa: CASGIDRVAEAFF
d_gene: TRBD2; j_gene: TRBJ2-1; v_gene: TRBV20-1; abundance: -; CDR3nt: TGCAGTGCTGATCCGGGGACTAACTACAATGAGCAGTTCTTC; CDR3aa: CSADPGTNYNEQFF
d_gene: -; j_gene: TRBJ2-1; v_gene: TRBV20-1; abundance: -; CDR3nt: TGCAGTGGGGAGGCCTACAATGAGCAGTTCTTC; CDR3aa: CSGEAYNEQFF
d_gene: -; j_gene: TRBJ1-6; v_gene: TRBV6-1; abundance: -; CDR3nt: TGTGCCAGCAGCGAAAGAGGGGATTTACCCCTCCACTTT; CDR3aa: CASSERGDLPLHF
d_gene: -; j_gene: TRBJ1-4; v_gene: TRBV6-6; abundance: -; CDR3nt: TGTGCCAGCAGTTTAGTGACAGTAGATAATGAAAAACTGTTTTTT; CDR3aa: CASSLVTVDNEKLFF
d_gene: -; j_gene: TRBJ2-5; v_gene: TRBV7-9; abundance: -; CDR3nt: TGTGCCAGCAGCAAAACGACGAGTTCCCAAGAGACCCAGTACTTC; CDR3aa: CASSKTTSSQETQYF
d_gene: TRBD2; j_gene: TRBJ2-7; v_gene: TRBV7-2; abundance: -; CDR3nt: TGTACCAGTCGCTTTGGTAGCGGGAACTGCGAGCAGTACTTC; CDR3aa: CTSRFGSGNCEQYF